The source of this T cell receptor (beta chain) is a study of blood T cell repertoires in COVID-19. Study in general: PBMCs, B-cell-depleted T cells, or T cells provided the cDNA or gDNA that made up the material.

As handled by the study authors: Nucleated cell counts were estimated from reference gene primer amplification. Clones were read by immunoSEQ multiplex PCR, and TCRdb kept only the in-frame ones, dropping some. The V and J calls and clone size were taken over from that table, and D and trimming were inferred from the DNA. Seen here are around 80,000 clones, approximately 92% observed once, and the top ten hold approximately 0.74%. Trimming took off 0 bases at V and 4 bases at J, with 10 bases between the two ends. Germline V gene data show CDR1 as LGHNA and CDR2 as YNFKEQ. The CDR3 covers 15 residues.

The sequence was obtained from an elderly woman with acute or convalescent COVID-19. The V and J genes are TRBV4-2 and TRBJ1-5; tentatively, D is TRBD1 (5 bases). The sequenced sample was peripheral blood. The chain's CDR3 is CASSQDQGKNQPQHF. CDR3 nucleotide sequence: TGTGCCAGCAGCCAAGATCAGGGTAAAAATCAGCCCCAGCATTTT.